Listed below are T cell receptor beta chains from one sample, sequenced in a study of blood T cell repertoires in COVID-19. TCRdb's copy holds only in-frame clones and misses some; the assay was immunoSEQ multiplex PCR. Of fewer than 150,000 clones listed, more than 75% were seen once; the top ten hold roughly 3.9%. What was sequenced was peripheral blood. These receptor sequences come from a woman older than 75 with acute or convalescent COVID-19. The conserved cysteine and the conserved F or W are not part of the CDR3 here. Fields, in order: V gene, CDR3 protein.

>TRBV7-8
ASSHGTSGYNEQF
>TRBV4-1
ASSQASEKLF
>TRBV7-9
ASSSGQLHYNEQF
>TRBV27
ASSPAFRTGADAYGYT
>TRBV28
ASRNHQGGEKLF
>TRBV18
ASSPPGAGRNQPQH
>TRBV2
ASSATAEAEQY
>TRBV7-9
ASRPRPGATNEKLF
>TRBV6-6
ASSYPFTGNTEAF
>TRBV4-2
ASSLVLGLSYEQY
>TRBV2
ASNPDSLTTQY
>TRBV27
ASTSWLRGSNTEAF
>TRBV7-2
ASSSGTGGSREQY
>TRBV27
ASSREDRGYEQY
>TRBV5-1
ASAADGNTIY
>TRBV11-2
ASSPAGSRGYT
>TRBV9
ASSLRLAGGEQF
>TRBV2
ASTRGTDTQY
>TRBV5-4
AGQKYNSPLH
>TRBV7-8
ASSLRTGGPGRGYT
>TRBV7-3
ASSLIGGSNQPQH
>TRBV28
ASSFFSEGINYGYT
>TRBV11-2
ASSTRPGDNEKLF
>TRBV6-2/TRBV6-3
ASSSLAGNVGEQF
>TRBV19
ASSIQQNSNQPQH
>TRBV6-5
ASRLGAFSGNTIY
>TRBV28
ASFRGLNTEAF
>TRBV7-9
ASSLVSYRGRHEQF